This T cell receptor beta chain was documented in a study of shared clonotypes between healthy human individuals. Study results and caveats: About 5% of naive CD4 clonotypes were shared across a handful of donors.

Only in-frame clones appear in the TCRdb table, and some are missing; sequencing was by immunoSEQ multiplex PCR. Of hundreds of thousands of clones in the sample, approximately 96% were seen once. As regards this clone: Its target is not known.

The V gene end was trimmed by 4 bases and the J gene end by 2 bases; junction bases not matched to a gene: 9. The CDR3 is made up of 18 amino acids. Germline values: CDR1 MGHDK, CDR2 SYGVNS. Selected positively for CCR7 and CD45RO-negative, naive CD8 cells excluded terminally differentiated effector memory CD45RA+ cells. The chain uses TRBV25-1 and TRBJ2-3, with 13 bases aligning to TRBD2. What was sequenced was naive CD8+ T cells sorted from blood. The source of this sequence is a woman aged 30 to 39 in good health. The CDR3 DNA is TGTGCCAGCAGTGCAAGACGGGGGACTAGCGGGGTCACAGATACGCAGTATTTT. It encodes CASSARRGTSGVTDTQYF.